This TCR beta chain was recovered during a study of cytomegalovirus exposure and HLA in healthy donors. Regarding this clone: Its specificity is unknown.

CDR1 and CDR2 from the germline V gene are SGHTA and FQGNSA. The CDR3 extends over 14 amino acids. Trimming removed 2 bases at V and 3 bases at J, with 8 bases between. Study-wide results and caveats: A list of 164 TCR beta chains associated with cytomegalovirus was given. For TCR beta chains, V- and J-gene trimming was later linked to a missense DCLRE1C variant.

PCR was performed using 60 Vbeta and 13 Jbeta primers. TCRdb keeps only in-frame clones here, not all; method: immunoSEQ multiplex PCR. Among fewer than 200,000 clones listed, 76% were seen once. The receptor was isolated from a female donor in good health and CMV-seronegative. The material sequenced was PBMCs. The rearrangement uses TRBV7-2 and TRBJ2-1; maybe TRBD1 (5 bases). In nucleotides, the CDR3 is TGTGCCAGCAGCTTAAGGGGTTTCTACAATGAGCAGTTCTTC. Its protein is CASSLRGFYNEQFF.